These T cell receptor beta chains were read from a single sample in a study of tumor and adjacent non-tumor tissue in lung cancer. Each CDR3 protein is one row after TCRdb ran MiXCR on the multiplex PCR reads. The top ten hold roughly 35% of the sample, which has 110,000 or so distinct CDR3 sequences, roughly 73% seen once. The specimen sequenced was lung tumor tissue. The receptors were sampled from a woman aged 55 to 70 with non-small cell lung cancer. Both conserved end residues are part of each CDR3. D genes are given only for firm matches. Expanded clones are given a class, and other clones once, few, many or no size at all.

j_gene: TRBJ1-2; abundance: once; d_gene: -; v_gene: TRBV6-2/TRBV6-3; CDR3aa: CASTYGGGIGRGYTF; CDR3nt: TGTGCCAGCACTTACGGCGGGGGGATAGGGCGAGGCTACACCTTC
j_gene: TRBJ2-7; abundance: -; d_gene: -; v_gene: TRBV4-3; CDR3aa: CASSQKSTGFYEQYF; CDR3nt: TGCGCTAGCAGCCAAAAAAGTACAGGGTTCTACGAGCAGTACTTC
j_gene: TRBJ2-1; abundance: -; d_gene: -; v_gene: TRBV4-1; CDR3aa: CASSRPTSWGANEQFF; CDR3nt: TGCGCCAGCAGCCGCCCAACTAGCTGGGGGGCCAATGAGCAATTCTTC
j_gene: TRBJ2-1; abundance: -; d_gene: -; v_gene: TRBV7-9; CDR3aa: CARSLGVVGSEDIEQFF; CDR3nt: TGTGCCAGGAGTTTAGGGGTTGTGGGATCGGAGGACATAGAGCAGTTCTTC
j_gene: TRBJ2-1; abundance: -; d_gene: -; v_gene: TRBV20-1; CDR3aa: CSARSGTGQIYNEHFF; CDR3nt: TGCAGTGCTAGATCGGGGACTGGCCAAATCTACAATGAGCACTTCTTC
j_gene: TRBJ2-2; abundance: -; d_gene: TRBD1; v_gene: TRBV20-1; CDR3aa: CSARSGTGAGELFF; CDR3nt: TGCAGTGCTAGATCCGGGACAGGAGCCGGGGAGCTGTTTTTT
j_gene: TRBJ2-3; abundance: -; d_gene: TRBD2; v_gene: TRBV11-2; CDR3aa: CASSRDYTDTHYF; CDR3nt: TGTGCTAGCAGCCGGGACTACACAGATACGCACTATTTT
j_gene: TRBJ2-1; abundance: -; d_gene: -; v_gene: TRBV20-1; CDR3aa: CSALTSCNEQFF; CDR3nt: TGCAGTGCGCTAACATCCTGCAATGAGCAGTTCTTC
j_gene: TRBJ2-1; abundance: -; d_gene: -; v_gene: TRBV20-1; CDR3aa: CSATPAQGRMNGQFF; CDR3nt: TGCAGTGCTACCCCCGCCCAGGGCAGAATGAATGGGCAGTTCTTC
j_gene: TRBJ1-4; abundance: -; d_gene: TRBD1; v_gene: TRBV4-2; CDR3aa: CASSPGPGQIIATNEKLFF; CDR3nt: TGTGCCAGCAGCCCAGGACCGGGACAGATCATTGCAACTAACGAAAAACTGTTTTTT
j_gene: TRBJ1-4; abundance: many; d_gene: -; v_gene: TRBV10-3; CDR3aa: CAISETRDSREKLFF; CDR3nt: TGTGCCATCAGTGAGACCAGGGACTCACGTGAAAAACTGTTTTTT
j_gene: TRBJ2-3; abundance: -; d_gene: -; v_gene: TRBV28; CDR3aa: CVSSRTDTQYF; CDR3nt: TGTGTCAGTAGTCGCACAGATACGCAGTATTTT
j_gene: TRBJ1-5; abundance: -; d_gene: -; v_gene: TRBV6-2/TRBV6-3; CDR3aa: CASSLGANINQPQHF; CDR3nt: TGTGCCAGCAGTCTGGGGGCAAATATCAATCAGCCCCAGCATTTT
j_gene: TRBJ2-5; abundance: many; d_gene: -; v_gene: TRBV29-1; CDR3aa: CSVISWGSETQYF; CDR3nt: TGCAGCGTCATAAGCTGGGGTAGCGAGACCCAGTACTTC
j_gene: TRBJ2-1; abundance: -; d_gene: TRBD2; v_gene: TRBV6-6; CDR3aa: CVSSLGGCSYNEQFF; CDR3nt: TGTGTCAGCAGCCTGGGGGGGTGCTCCTACAATGAGCAGTTCTTC
j_gene: TRBJ2-2; abundance: -; d_gene: -; v_gene: TRBV6-4; CDR3aa: CASNRDGEGNGELFF; CDR3nt: TGTGCCAGTAACCGGGACGGGGAAGGCAACGGGGAGCTGTTTTTT
j_gene: TRBJ2-1; abundance: -; d_gene: -; v_gene: TRBV25-1; CDR3aa: CASSDRTRGNEQFF; CDR3nt: TGTGCCAGCAGTGATCGGACCAGGGGCAATGAGCAGTTCTTC
j_gene: TRBJ2-2; abundance: -; d_gene: -; v_gene: TRBV11-3; CDR3aa: CASILVSNTGELFF; CDR3nt: TGTGCCAGCATCTTAGTTTCGAACACCGGGGAGCTGTTTTTT
j_gene: TRBJ1-5; abundance: -; d_gene: -; v_gene: TRBV20-1; CDR3aa: CSADDRGGQTQHF; CDR3nt: TGCAGTGCCGACGATAGGGGTGGTCAGACCCAGCATTTT
j_gene: TRBJ2-1; abundance: -; d_gene: TRBD1; v_gene: TRBV6-5; CDR3aa: CASSYYAGQGANEHFF; CDR3nt: TGTGCCAGCAGTTACTATGCTGGACAGGGGGCAAATGAGCACTTCTTC
j_gene: TRBJ2-1; abundance: -; d_gene: -; v_gene: TRBV2; CDR3aa: CATSLETYNEQFF; CDR3nt: TGTGCCACCTCCCTTGAAACATACAATGAGCAGTTCTTC
j_gene: TRBJ1-2; abundance: few; d_gene: -; v_gene: TRBV11-1; CDR3aa: CASCLQGPLYGYTF; CDR3nt: TGTGCCAGTTGCTTACAGGGCCCGCTCTATGGCTACACCTTC
j_gene: TRBJ2-5; abundance: many; d_gene: -; v_gene: TRBV6-2/TRBV6-3; CDR3aa: CASSYPTAGQETQYF; CDR3nt: TGTGCCAGCAGTTACCCAACAGCGGGCCAAGAGACCCAGTACTTC
j_gene: TRBJ2-4; abundance: -; d_gene: -; v_gene: TRBV20-1; CDR3aa: CSAIEGGIIQYF; CDR3nt: TGCAGTGCTATAGAAGGGGGTATCATTCAGTACTTC
j_gene: TRBJ2-7; abundance: -; d_gene: -; v_gene: TRBV6-2/TRBV6-3; CDR3aa: CASSLPSYEHYF; CDR3nt: TGTGCCAGTAGCTTACCATCCTACGAGCACTACTTC
j_gene: TRBJ1-1; abundance: -; d_gene: TRBD1; v_gene: TRBV10-3; CDR3aa: CAISDRGGGGLVNTEAFF; CDR3nt: TGTGCCATCAGTGATAGGGGAGGGGGCGGCCTGGTGAACACTGAAGCTTTCTTT
j_gene: TRBJ2-1; abundance: -; d_gene: -; v_gene: TRBV6-2/TRBV6-3; CDR3aa: CASSYYDGADNEQFF; CDR3nt: TGTGCCAGCAGTTACTATGATGGGGCTGACAATGAGCAGTTCTTC
j_gene: TRBJ2-4; abundance: -; d_gene: -; v_gene: TRBV29-1; CDR3aa: CSVTNGLNIQYF; CDR3nt: TGTAGCGTTACCAATGGGCTGAACATTCAGTACTTC
j_gene: TRBJ1-2; abundance: -; d_gene: -; v_gene: TRBV11-1; CDR3aa: CVSRESRSMANTF; CDR3nt: TGTGTCAGCAGAGAAAGCCGGTCTATGGCTAACACCTTC
j_gene: TRBJ2-1; abundance: -; d_gene: -; v_gene: TRBV20-1; CDR3aa: CTVLSNSGAQFF; CDR3nt: TGCACTGTTCTTAGTAATAGTGGTGCGCAGTTCTTC
j_gene: TRBJ2-5; abundance: many; d_gene: TRBD1; v_gene: TRBV5-1; CDR3aa: CASSSQSGGQETQYF; CDR3nt: TGCGCCAGCAGCTCTCAATCAGGGGGTCAAGAGACCCAGTACTTC
j_gene: TRBJ2-5; abundance: -; d_gene: -; v_gene: TRBV11-3; CDR3aa: CASSSGADRGTQYF; CDR3nt: TGTGCCAGCAGCTCGGGGGCAGATCGAGGGACCCAGTACTTC
j_gene: TRBJ1-1; abundance: -; d_gene: -; v_gene: TRBV29-1; CDR3aa: CSARQDLNNEAFF; CDR3nt: TGCAGCGCTAGACAGGACCTTAACAATGAAGCTTTCTTT